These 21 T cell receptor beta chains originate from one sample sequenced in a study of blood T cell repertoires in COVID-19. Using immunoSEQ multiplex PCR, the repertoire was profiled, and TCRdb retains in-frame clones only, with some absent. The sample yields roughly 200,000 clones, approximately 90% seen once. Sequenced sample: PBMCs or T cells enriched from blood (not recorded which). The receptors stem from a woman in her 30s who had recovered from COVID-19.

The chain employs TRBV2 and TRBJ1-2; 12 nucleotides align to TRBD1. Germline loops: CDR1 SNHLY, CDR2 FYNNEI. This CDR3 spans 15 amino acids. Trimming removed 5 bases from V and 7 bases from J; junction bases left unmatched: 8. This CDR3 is CASSPTGQGAGGYTF. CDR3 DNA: TGTGCCAGCAGTCCGACGGGACAGGGGGCGGGTGGCTACACCTTC.

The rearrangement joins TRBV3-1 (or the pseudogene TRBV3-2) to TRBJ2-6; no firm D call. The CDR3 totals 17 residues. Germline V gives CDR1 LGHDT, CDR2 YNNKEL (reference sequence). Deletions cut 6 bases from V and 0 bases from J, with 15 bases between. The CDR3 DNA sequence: TGTGCCAGCAGTCGTGGCTTACAAAGCTCTGGGGCCAACGTCCTGACTTTC. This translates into CASSRGLQSSGANVLTF.

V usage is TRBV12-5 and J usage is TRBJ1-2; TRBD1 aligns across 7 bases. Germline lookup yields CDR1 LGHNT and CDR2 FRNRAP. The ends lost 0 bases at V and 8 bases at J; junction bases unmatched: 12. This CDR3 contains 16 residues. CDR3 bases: TGTGCTAGTGGTTTGGTTGTAGGGGGCGCTTCTAACGGCTACACCTTC. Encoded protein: CASGLVVGGASNGYTF.

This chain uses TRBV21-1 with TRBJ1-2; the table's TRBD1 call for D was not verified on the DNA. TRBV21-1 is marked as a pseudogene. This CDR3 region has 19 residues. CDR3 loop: CASSKPPGTLEQGVYGYTF. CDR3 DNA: TGTGCCAGCAGCAAACCTCCGGGGACACTCGAACAAGGAGTATACGGCTACACCTTC.

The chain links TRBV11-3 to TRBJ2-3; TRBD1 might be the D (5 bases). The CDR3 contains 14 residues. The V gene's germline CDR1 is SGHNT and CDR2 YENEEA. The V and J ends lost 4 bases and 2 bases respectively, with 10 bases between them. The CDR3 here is CASSYRQITDTQYF. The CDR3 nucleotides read TGTGCCAGCAGCTACCGACAGATCACAGATACGCAGTATTTT.

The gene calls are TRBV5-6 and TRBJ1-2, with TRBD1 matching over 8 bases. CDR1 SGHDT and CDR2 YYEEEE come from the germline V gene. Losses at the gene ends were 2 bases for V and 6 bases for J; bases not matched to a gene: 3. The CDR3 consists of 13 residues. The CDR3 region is CASSFQGADGYTF. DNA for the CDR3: TGTGCCAGCAGCTTTCAGGGGGCGGATGGCTACACCTTC.

Written as DNA, the CDR3 is TGTGCCAGCAAGTTTACAGGGAGCTCCTACGAGCAGTACTTC. This gives the protein CASKFTGSSYEQYF. The rearrangement joins TRBV2 to TRBJ2-7, with D possibly matching TRBD1 (6 bases). V was clipped by 7 bases and J by 0 bases, with 13 bases between them. CDR1 is SNHLY, CDR2 FYNNEI, per germline. This CDR3 region has 14 residues.

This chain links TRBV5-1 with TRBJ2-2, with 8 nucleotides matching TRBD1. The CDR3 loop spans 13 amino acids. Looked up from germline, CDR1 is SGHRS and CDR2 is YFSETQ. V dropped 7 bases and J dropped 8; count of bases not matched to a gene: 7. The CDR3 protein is CASRTGLEGELFF. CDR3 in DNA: TGCGCCAGCCGGACAGGGTTGGAAGGGGAGCTGTTTTTT.

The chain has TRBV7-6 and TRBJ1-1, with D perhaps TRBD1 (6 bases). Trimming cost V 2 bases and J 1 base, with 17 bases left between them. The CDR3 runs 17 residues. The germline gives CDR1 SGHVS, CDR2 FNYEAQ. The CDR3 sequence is CASSLWLRGAQNTEAFF. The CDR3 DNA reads TGTGCCAGCAGCTTATGGTTACGGGGGGCTCAGAACACTGAAGCTTTCTTT. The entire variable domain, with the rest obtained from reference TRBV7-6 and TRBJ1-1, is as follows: GAGVSQSPRYKVTKRGQDVALRCDPISGHVSLYWYRQALGQGPEFLTYFNYEAQQDKSGLPNDRFSAERPEGSISTLTIQRTEQRDSAMYRCASSLWLRGAQNTEAFFGQGTRLTVV.

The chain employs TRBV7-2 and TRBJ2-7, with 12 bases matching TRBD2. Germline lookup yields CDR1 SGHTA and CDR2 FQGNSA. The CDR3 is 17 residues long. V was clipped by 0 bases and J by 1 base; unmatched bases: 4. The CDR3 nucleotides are TGTGCCAGCAGCTTAGCACTAGCGGGGGGCCGTTCCTACGAGCAGTACTTC. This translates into CASSLALAGGRSYEQYF.

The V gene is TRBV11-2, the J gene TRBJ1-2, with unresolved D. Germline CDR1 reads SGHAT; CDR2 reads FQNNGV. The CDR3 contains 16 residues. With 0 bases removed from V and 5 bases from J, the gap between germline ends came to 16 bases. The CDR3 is CASSLDLTRDRYGYTF. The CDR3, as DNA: TGTGCCAGCAGCTTAGACTTGACACGAGATCGGTATGGCTACACCTTC.

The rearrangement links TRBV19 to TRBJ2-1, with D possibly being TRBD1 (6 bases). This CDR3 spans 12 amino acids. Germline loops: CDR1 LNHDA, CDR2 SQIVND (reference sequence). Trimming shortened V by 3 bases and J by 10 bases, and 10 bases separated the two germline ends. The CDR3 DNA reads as TGTGCCAGTAGTATTTCAGGGGTAGAGCAGTTCTTC. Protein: CASSISGVEQFF.

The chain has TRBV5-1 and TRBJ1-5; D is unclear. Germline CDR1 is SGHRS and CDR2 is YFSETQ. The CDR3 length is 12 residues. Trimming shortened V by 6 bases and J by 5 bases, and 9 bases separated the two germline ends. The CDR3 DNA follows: TGCGCCAGCAATGAGGGTTATCAGCCCCAGCATTTT. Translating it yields CASNEGYQPQHF.

CDR3 residues: CASSLKWAGETQYF. The CDR3 region has the DNA TGTGCCAGCAGCTTAAAGTGGGCCGGAGAGACCCAGTACTTC. The V and J genes are TRBV7-9 and TRBJ2-5, with D unresolved. Germline CDR1 and CDR2: SEHNR and FQNEAQ (reference sequence). Trimming took off 2 bases at V and 4 bases at J, with 11 bases between the two ends. The length of the CDR3 is 14 residues.

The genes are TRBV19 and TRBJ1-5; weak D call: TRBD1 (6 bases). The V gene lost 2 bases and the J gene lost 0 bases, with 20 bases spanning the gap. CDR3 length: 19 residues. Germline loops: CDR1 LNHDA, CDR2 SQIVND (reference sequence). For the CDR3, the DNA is TGTGCCAGTAGTATAAGGGGTACTCAGGGAGGGGGTAGCAATCAGCCCCAGCATTTT. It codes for CASSIRGTQGGGSNQPQHF.

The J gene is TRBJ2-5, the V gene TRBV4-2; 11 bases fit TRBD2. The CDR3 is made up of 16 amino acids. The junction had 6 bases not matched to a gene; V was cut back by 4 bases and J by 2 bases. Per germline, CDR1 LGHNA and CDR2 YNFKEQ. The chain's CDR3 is CASSPLLAGGQETQYF. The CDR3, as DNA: TGTGCCAGCAGCCCCCTCTTAGCGGGGGGGCAAGAGACCCAGTACTTC.

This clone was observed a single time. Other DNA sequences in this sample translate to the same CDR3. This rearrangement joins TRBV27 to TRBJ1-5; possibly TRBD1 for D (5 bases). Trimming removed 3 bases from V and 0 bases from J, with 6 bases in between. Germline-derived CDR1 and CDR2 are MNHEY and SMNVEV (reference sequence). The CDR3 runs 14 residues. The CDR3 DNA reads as TGTGCCAGCAGTTTCCAGGGTAGCAATCAGCCCCAGCATTTT. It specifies CASSFQGSNQPQHF.

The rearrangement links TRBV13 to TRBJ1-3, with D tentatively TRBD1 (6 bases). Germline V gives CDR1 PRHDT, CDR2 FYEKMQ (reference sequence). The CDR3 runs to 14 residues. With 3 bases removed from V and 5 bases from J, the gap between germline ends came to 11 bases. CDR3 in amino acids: CASSFGQGRNTIYF. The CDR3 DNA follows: TGTGCCAGCAGCTTTGGTCAGGGGAGAAACACCATATATTTT.

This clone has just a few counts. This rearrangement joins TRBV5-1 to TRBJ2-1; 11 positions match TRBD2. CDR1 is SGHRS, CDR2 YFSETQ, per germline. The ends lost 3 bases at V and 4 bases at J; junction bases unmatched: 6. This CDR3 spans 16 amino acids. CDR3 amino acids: CASSSSGTSGYNEQFF. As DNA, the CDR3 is TGCGCCAGCAGCTCATCCGGGACTAGCGGTTACAATGAGCAGTTCTTC. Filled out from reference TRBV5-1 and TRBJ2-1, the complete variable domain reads KAGVTQTPRYLIKTRGQQVTLSCSPISGHRSVSWYQQTPGQGLQFLFEYFSETQRNKGNFPGRFSGRQFSNSRSEMNVSTLELGDSALYLCASSSSGTSGYNEQFFGPGTRLTVL.

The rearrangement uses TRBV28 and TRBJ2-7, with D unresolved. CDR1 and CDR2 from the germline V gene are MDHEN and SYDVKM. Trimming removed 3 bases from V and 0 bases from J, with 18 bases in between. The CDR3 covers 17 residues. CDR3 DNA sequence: TGTGCCAGCAGTTTGGGCCCCCAGAAACGTAGCTCCTACGAGCAGTACTTC. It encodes CASSLGPQKRSSYEQYF. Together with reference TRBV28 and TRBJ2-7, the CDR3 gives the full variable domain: DVKVTQSSRYLVKRTGEKVFLECVQDMDHENMFWYRQDPGLGLRLIYFSYDVKMKEKGDIPEGYSVSREKKERFSLILESASTNQTSMYLCASSLGPQKRSSYEQYFGPGTRLTVT.

Here the CDR3 reads CASSLDRGDADTEAFF. The CDR3 DNA is TGCGCCAGCAGCTTGGATCGGGGAGATGCGGACACTGAAGCTTTCTTT. The gene calls are TRBV5-1 and TRBJ1-1, with no clear D. V dropped 0 bases and J dropped 3 bases, with 15 bases sitting between them. Germline CDR1 SGHRS, CDR2 YFSETQ. The CDR3 sequence is 16 residues long.